One and the same sample provided the 27 T cell receptor beta chains below, sequenced in a study of T cells after yellow fever vaccination. A single record per CDR3 protein comes from TCRdb applying MiXCR to the 5' RACE reads. The table lists 230,000 or so distinct CDR3 sequences, about 3.7% of them singletons. The input for sequencing was PBMCs, taken 15 days after the yellow fever booster vaccination. The source of these receptors is a man aged 18 to 30 who received the YFV17D yellow fever vaccine.

This clonotype appeared many times. This chain joins TRBV5-4 and TRBJ2-6; no clear D. V was clipped by 4 bases and J by 0 bases, with 11 bases between them. The germline gives CDR1 SGHNT, CDR2 YYREEE (reference sequence). The CDR3 spans 16 residues. DNA of the CDR3: TGTGCCAGCAGCCTGACGGTTTTCTCTGGGGCCAACGTCCTGACTTTC. It encodes CASSLTVFSGANVLTF. The entire variable domain, with the rest obtained from reference TRBV5-4 and TRBJ2-6, is as follows: ETGVTQSPTHLIKTRGQQVTLRCSSQSGHNTVSWYQQALGQGPQFIFQYYREEENGRGNFPPRFSGLQFPNYSSELNVNALELDDSALYLCASSLTVFSGANVLTFGAGSRLTVL.

This clonotype has at least ten counts. This chain uses TRBV5-6 with TRBJ2-5; D not certain. Germline V gives CDR1 SGHDT, CDR2 YYEEEE. The CDR3 covers 13 residues. V shed 0 bases and J shed 3 bases, with 6 bases lying between them. The CDR3 DNA sequence: TGTGCCAGCAGCTTGGACGAGAAAGAGACCCAGTACTTC. This sequence encodes CASSLDEKETQYF.

This clonotype was counted at least ten times. CDR3 DNA: TGTGCCAGCAGCGACAGGGGGGCTAGCAATCAGCCCCAGCATTTT. It translates to CASSDRGASNQPQHF. The chain recombines TRBV6-1 with TRBJ1-5; TRBD1 matches at 9 bases. Looked up from germline, CDR1 is MNHNS and CDR2 is SASEGT. V shed 6 bases, J shed 0 bases, and the junction held 3 bases outside the gene matches. CDR3 size: 15 residues.

In its sample, this clonotype was seen many times. The rearrangement joins TRBV29-1 to TRBJ1-3, with a weak D call TRBD1 (6 bases). The CDR3 totals 12 residues. Germline CDR1 and CDR2: SQVTM and ANQGSEA. V lost 7 bases and J 1 base, leaving 8 bases between the germline ends. CDR3 amino acids: CSGGTSGNTIYF. The CDR3 bases are TGCAGCGGCGGGACATCTGGAAACACCATATATTTT.

This clonotype was detected many times. The rearrangement links TRBV29-1 to TRBJ2-3, with D perhaps assigned TRBD1 or TRBD2 (5 bases each). Germline V gives CDR1 SQVTM, CDR2 ANQGSEA. Between the trimmed V and J ends, which lost 7 bases and 6 bases, there was a span of 8 bases. This CDR3 spans 10 amino acids. The CDR3 region has the DNA TGCAGCGGGGGGTACGATACGCAGTATTTT. This codes for CSGGYDTQYF.

This clonotype was seen many times. This sequence joins TRBV20-1 and TRBJ1-2, with 9 bases aligning to TRBD1. Germline CDR1 is DFQATT and CDR2 is SNEGSKA (reference sequence). V trimming: 5 bases; J trimming: 8 bases; junction bases outside the gene matches: 6. This CDR3 contains 12 residues. The CDR3 bases are TGCAGTGCTGGGGGACAGGGATGGGGCTACACCTTC. Encoded protein: CSAGGQGWGYTF.

This clonotype has ten or more counts. CDR3 sequence reads: CSVTQGSYEQYF. The CDR3 DNA reads as TGCAGCGTGACCCAGGGTTCCTACGAGCAGTACTTC. The rearrangement joins TRBV29-1 to TRBJ2-7; a possible D gene is TRBD1 (5 bases). Trimming took off 6 bases at V and 1 base at J, with 10 bases between the two ends. Germline-derived CDR1 and CDR2 are SQVTM and ANQGSEA. The CDR3 is made up of 12 amino acids.

This clonotype was detected many times. The chain uses TRBV15 and TRBJ1-1, with 8 bases identical to TRBD1. The CDR3 extends over 13 amino acids. V was pared by 3 bases and J by 5 bases, with 2 bases of the junction left unmatched. Germline V gives CDR1 LNHNV, CDR2 YYDKDF (reference sequence). CDR3 loop: CATSSTGGTEAFF. In nucleotides, the CDR3 is TGTGCCACCAGCAGCACAGGGGGTACTGAAGCTTTCTTT.

This clonotype was seen at least ten times. J is TRBJ2-5 and V is TRBV29-1, with 7 bases identical to TRBD2. CDR1 is SQVTM, CDR2 ANQGSEA, per germline. Trimming cost V 4 bases and J 3 bases; bases outside gene matches: 2. This CDR3 is 12 amino acids long. The CDR3: CSVALAEETQYF. DNA for the CDR3: TGCAGCGTTGCTCTAGCGGAAGAGACCCAGTACTTC.

The chain has TRBV5-5 and TRBJ2-2; D gene uncertain. CDR1 is SGHKS and CDR2 is YYEKEE in the germline V gene (reference sequence). This CDR3 is 16 amino acids long. V lost 4 bases, J lost 4 bases, and 17 bases lay in between. The CDR3 protein is CASSPNTGSITGELFF. The CDR3 DNA is TGTGCCAGCAGCCCTAACACCGGGTCCATCACCGGGGAGCTGTTTTTT.

This clonotype was seen many times. This chain uses TRBV7-6 with TRBJ1-6, with 9 bases that match TRBD1. The CDR3 loop spans 15 amino acids. V was clipped by 2 bases and J by 7 bases; unmatched bases: 3. The germline V gene encodes CDR1 SGHVS and CDR2 FNYEAQ. The CDR3 DNA follows: TGTGCCAGCAGCTTACGGGACAGGGACAATTCACCCCTCCACTTT. It is translated as CASSLRDRDNSPLHF.

This clonotype was counted ten times or more. CDR3 nucleotide sequence: TGCGCCAGCGCGATTCTTGAAGCTTTCTTT. Protein: CASAILEAFF. This chain connects TRBV5-1 to TRBJ1-1; D ambiguous. Trimming stripped 7 bases from V and 7 bases from J, with 8 bases between. From germline, CDR1 is SGHRS and CDR2 YFSETQ. The CDR3 totals 10 residues.

This clonotype showed up many times. V usage is TRBV7-2 and J usage is TRBJ1-5; 7 bases map to TRBD1. The CDR3 spans 16 residues. Per the germline V gene, CDR1 is SGHTA and CDR2 is FQGNSA. Trimming took 1 base from V and 6 from J; bases not matched to a gene: 9. DNA for the CDR3: TGTGCCAGCAGCTTAGTTTCCGGGACAGTACCTCAGCCCCAGCATTTT. This sequence encodes CASSLVSGTVPQPQHF.

This clonotype was counted a single time. A much bigger clone sits one base away, suggesting this may be a read error. The J gene is TRBJ2-5, the V gene TRBV7-2, with TRBD2 as a possible D gene (7 bases). The CDR3 sequence is 15 residues long. CDR1 and CDR2 (germline): SGHTA, FQGNSA. CDR3 sequence: CASSLGQRGQETEYF. Written as DNA, the CDR3 is TGTGCCAGCAGCTTAGGTCAGCGGGGACAAGAGACCGAGTACTTC.

The rearrangement uses TRBV24-1 and TRBJ2-1, with TRBD2 as a possible D gene (6 bases). Trimming shortened V by 1 base and J by 5 bases, and 11 bases separated the two germline ends. The CDR3 runs 15 residues. CDR1 and CDR2 from the germline V gene are KGHDR and SFDVKD. CDR3 nucleotides: TGTGCCACCAGTGATTTCCGGGGGTCCCACAATGAGCAGTTCTTC. Amino acids: CATSDFRGSHNEQFF.

This clonotype showed up many times. The rearrangement uses TRBV27 and TRBJ2-7; D is perhaps TRBD1 (6 bases). Deletions cut 4 bases from V and 1 base from J, with 8 bases between. CDR1 and CDR2 from the germline V gene are MNHEY and SMNVEV (reference sequence). The CDR3 contains 13 residues. CDR3 nucleotides: TGTGCCAGCAGTTACAGGGCATCCTACGAGCAGTACTTC. Its protein is CASSYRASYEQYF.

This clonotype has at least ten counts. The chain uses TRBV7-3 and TRBJ1-2, with 11 nucleotides matching TRBD1. With V trimmed by 5 bases and J by 8 bases, 10 bases remained unmatched. This CDR3 comprises 15 residues. Germline CDR1 is SGHTA and CDR2 is FQGTGA. CDR3 nucleotides: TGTGCCAGCAGCCATTCACCGGGACAGGGGGACGGCTACACCTTC. Translating gives CASSHSPGQGDGYTF.

Ten or more counts support this clonotype. The chain's CDR3 is CASSLIREGEAFF. CDR3 bases: TGTGCCAGCAGTTTAATCCGGGAGGGGGAAGCTTTCTTT. The chain uses TRBV12-3 or TRBV12-4 and TRBJ1-1; possible D gene TRBD1, 5 bases. This CDR3 is built from 13 residues. V gave up 2 bases and J gave up 8 bases, with 12 bases separating them.

This clonotype was detected ten times or more. J is TRBJ1-3 and V is TRBV4-3; D is ambiguous. V was clipped by 4 bases and J by 0 bases, with 10 bases between them. Germline-derived CDR1 and CDR2 are LGHNA and YSLEER. The CDR3 is 15 amino acids. The CDR3, as DNA: TGCGCCAGCAGCCCAGTCAGTAACTCTGGAAACACCATATATTTT. Protein: CASSPVSNSGNTIYF.

This clonotype was seen ten or more times. The rearrangement joins TRBV29-1 to TRBJ2-7, with a possible D match to TRBD2 (6 bases). Germline V gives CDR1 SQVTM, CDR2 ANQGSEA. This CDR3 region has 13 residues. V was cut by 4 bases and J by 0 bases, with 10 bases left in between. This CDR3 is CSVAGLASYEQYF. The CDR3 region has the DNA TGCAGCGTTGCGGGACTGGCCTCCTACGAGCAGTACTTC.

This clonotype was observed at least ten times. The V gene is TRBV30, the J gene TRBJ2-3, with 8 bases lining up with TRBD2. CDR3 length: 15 residues. Germline assignment: CDR1 GTSNPN and CDR2 SVGIG (reference sequence). The trim removed 2 bases at V and 3 bases at J, leaving 7 bases unmatched. The CDR3 DNA reads as TGTGCCTGGAGTATAGGGACTAGGCAAACAGATACGCAGTATTTT. It is translated as CAWSIGTRQTDTQYF.

This clonotype was found many times. The V call is TRBV7-2, the J call TRBJ1-6; D ambiguous. Trimming took 2 bases from V and 0 from J, leaving 17 bases between them. Germline V CDR1 and CDR2: SGHTA, FQGNSA. This CDR3 has 19 residues. CDR3 in DNA: TGTGCCAGCAGCTTACAGGACGGATTACTGAGCTCCTATAATTCACCCCTCCACTTT. This translates into CASSLQDGLLSSYNSPLHF.

The table lists this clonotype with many counts. V gene TRBV5-1 combines with J gene TRBJ2-5, with 7 nucleotides matching TRBD2. The germline CDR1 and CDR2 sequences are SGHRS and YFSETQ. The junction had 7 bases not matched to a gene; V was cut back by 1 base and J by 1 base. The CDR3 sequence is 16 residues long. The CDR3 nucleotides read TGCGCCAGCAGCTTGAAGGCGGCTAGCGGCCAAGAGACCCAGTACTTC. Residues: CASSLKAASGQETQYF.

This clonotype was recorded many times. The rearrangement links TRBV6-5 to TRBJ2-7; 10 bases are shared with TRBD2. This CDR3 contains 13 residues. After removal of 6 bases from V and 6 bases from J, the junction contained 5 bases not matched to a gene. Germline lookup yields CDR1 MNHEY and CDR2 SVGAGI. CDR3 residues: CASRRAGGLEQYV. DNA of the CDR3: TGTGCCAGCAGGAGAGCGGGGGGGCTCGAGCAGTACGTC.

This clonotype was found many times. This chain connects TRBV10-3 to TRBJ2-6; D not certain. This CDR3 has 16 amino acids. V was trimmed by 7 bases and J by 1 base, leaving 14 bases between them. CDR1 ENHRY and CDR2 SYGVKD come from the germline V gene. CDR3 residues: CAITQSSGSGANVLTF. DNA of the CDR3: TGTGCCATCACTCAATCCTCCGGATCTGGGGCCAACGTCCTGACTTTC.

This clonotype was picked up many times. The chain links TRBV5-1 to TRBJ2-3; D gene ambiguous. CDR1 and CDR2 (germline): SGHRS, YFSETQ. V was pared by 1 base and J by 2 bases, with 5 bases between. The CDR3 sequence is 13 residues long. CDR3 DNA sequence: TGCGCCAGCAGCTTGTGGGCCACAGATACGCAGTATTTT. Its protein is CASSLWATDTQYF.

This clonotype was seen many times. The chain is built from TRBV7-8 and TRBJ2-3; the D call may be TRBD1 or TRBD2 (5 bases each). The V gene lost 4 bases and the J gene lost 5 bases, with 19 bases spanning the gap. CDR1 and CDR2 from the germline V gene are SGHVS and FQNEAQ. The CDR3 length is 16 residues. CDR3 in amino acids: CASSWDRGSRRDTQYF. CDR3 DNA: TGTGCCAGCAGCTGGGACCGGGGCTCTCGACGAGATACGCAGTATTTT.